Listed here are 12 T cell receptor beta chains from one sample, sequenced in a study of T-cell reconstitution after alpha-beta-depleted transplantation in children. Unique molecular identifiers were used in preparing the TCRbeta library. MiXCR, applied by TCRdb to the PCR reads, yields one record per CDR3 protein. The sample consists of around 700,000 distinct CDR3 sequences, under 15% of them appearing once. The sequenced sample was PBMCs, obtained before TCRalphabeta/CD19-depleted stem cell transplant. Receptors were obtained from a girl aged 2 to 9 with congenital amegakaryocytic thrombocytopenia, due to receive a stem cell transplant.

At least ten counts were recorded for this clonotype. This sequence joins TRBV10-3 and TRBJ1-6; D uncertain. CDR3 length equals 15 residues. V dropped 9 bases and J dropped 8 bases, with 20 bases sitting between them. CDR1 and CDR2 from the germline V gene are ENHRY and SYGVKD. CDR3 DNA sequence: TGTGCCATACAAAGGACCGCACAAGGAGATTCACCCCTCCACTTT. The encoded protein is CAIQRTAQGDSPLHF.

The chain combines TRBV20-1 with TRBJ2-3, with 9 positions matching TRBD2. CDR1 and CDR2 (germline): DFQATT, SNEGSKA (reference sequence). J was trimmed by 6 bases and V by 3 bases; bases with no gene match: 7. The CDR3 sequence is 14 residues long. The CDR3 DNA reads TGCAGTGCTAGCACTAGCGGGCTGGAGGATACGCAGTATTTT. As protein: CSASTSGLEDTQYF.

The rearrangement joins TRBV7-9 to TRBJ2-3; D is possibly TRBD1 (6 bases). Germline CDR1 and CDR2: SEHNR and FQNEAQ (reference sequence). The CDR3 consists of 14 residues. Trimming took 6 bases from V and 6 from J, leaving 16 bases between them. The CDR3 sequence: CASRESGAVDTQYF. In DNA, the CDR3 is TGTGCCAGCAGGGAGTCAGGGGCCGTGGATACGCAGTATTTT.

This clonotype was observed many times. CDR3 DNA: TGTGCCAGCAGCCAATCCGGGACTAGCAAGTACGAGCAGTACTTC. Translation gives CASSQSGTSKYEQYF. The rearrangement uses TRBV7-2 and TRBJ2-7; TRBD2 agrees at 9 bases. The CDR3 sequence is 15 residues long. With 5 bases clipped from V and 4 bases from J, the junction kept 9 bases outside the gene matches. CDR1 and CDR2 (germline): SGHTA, FQGNSA. Using reference TRBV7-2 and TRBJ2-7 for the parts outside the CDR3, the full variable domain is GAGVSQSPSNKVTEKGKDVELRCDPISGHTALYWYRQSLGQGLEFLIYFQGNSAPDKSGLPSDRFSAERTGGSVSTLTIQRTQQEDSAVYLCASSQSGTSKYEQYFGPGTRLTVT.

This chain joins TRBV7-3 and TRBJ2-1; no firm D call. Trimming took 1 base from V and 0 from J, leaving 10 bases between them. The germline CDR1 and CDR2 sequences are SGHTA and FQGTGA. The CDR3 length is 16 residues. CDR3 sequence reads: CASSLSIPSSYNEQFF. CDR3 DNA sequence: TGTGCCAGCAGCTTAAGCATACCGAGCTCCTACAATGAGCAGTTCTTC. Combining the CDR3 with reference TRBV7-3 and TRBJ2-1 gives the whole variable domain GAGVSQTPSNKVTEKGKYVELRCDPISGHTALYWYRQSLGQGPEFLIYFQGTGAADDSGLPNDRFFAVRPEGSVSTLKIQRTERGDSAVYLCASSLSIPSSYNEQFFGPGTRLTVL.

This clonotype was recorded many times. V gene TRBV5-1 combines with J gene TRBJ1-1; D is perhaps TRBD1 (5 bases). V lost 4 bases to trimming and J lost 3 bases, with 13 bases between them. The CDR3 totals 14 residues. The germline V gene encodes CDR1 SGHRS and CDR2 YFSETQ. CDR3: CASSLLGGDTEAFF. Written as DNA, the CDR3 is TGCGCCAGCAGCCTTCTTGGGGGGGACACTGAAGCTTTCTTT.

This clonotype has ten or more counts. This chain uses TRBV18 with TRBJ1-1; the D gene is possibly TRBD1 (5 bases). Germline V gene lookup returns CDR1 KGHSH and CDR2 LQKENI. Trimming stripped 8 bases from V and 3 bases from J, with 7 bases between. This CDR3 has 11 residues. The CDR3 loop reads CASRDYTEAFF. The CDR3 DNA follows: TGTGCCAGCAGGGACTACACTGAAGCTTTCTTT.

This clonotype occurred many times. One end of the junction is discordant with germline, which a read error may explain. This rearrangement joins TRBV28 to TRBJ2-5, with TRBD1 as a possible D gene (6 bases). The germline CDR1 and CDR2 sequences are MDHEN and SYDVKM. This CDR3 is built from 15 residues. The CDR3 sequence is CASSTPAGVQVTQYF. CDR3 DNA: TGTGCCAGCAGTACCCCCGCAGGGGTGCAAGTGACCCAGTACTTC.

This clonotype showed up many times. CDR3 DNA: TGTGCCAGCAGTGAAGCTAGAGGTCGACAGACCCAGTACTTC. This codes for CASSEARGRQTQYF. The chain recombines TRBV2 with TRBJ2-5; no firm D call. From germline, CDR1 is SNHLY and CDR2 FYNNEI. This CDR3 has 14 amino acids. V was shortened by 0 bases and J by 6 bases, with 11 bases between the two germline ends.

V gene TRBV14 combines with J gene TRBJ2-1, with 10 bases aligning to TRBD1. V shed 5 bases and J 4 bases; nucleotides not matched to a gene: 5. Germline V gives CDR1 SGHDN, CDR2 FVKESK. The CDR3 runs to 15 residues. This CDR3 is CASSTGTGEYNEQFF. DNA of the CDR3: TGTGCCAGCAGCACCGGGACAGGGGAGTACAATGAGCAGTTCTTC.

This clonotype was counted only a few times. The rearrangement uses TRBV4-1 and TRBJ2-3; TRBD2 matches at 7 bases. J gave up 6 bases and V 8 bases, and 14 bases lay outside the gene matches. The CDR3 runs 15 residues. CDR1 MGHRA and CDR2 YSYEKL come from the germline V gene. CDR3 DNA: TGCGCCAGCTCCCTGCTCCAGCGGGGAAGGGATACGCAGTATTTT. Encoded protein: CASSLLQRGRDTQYF.

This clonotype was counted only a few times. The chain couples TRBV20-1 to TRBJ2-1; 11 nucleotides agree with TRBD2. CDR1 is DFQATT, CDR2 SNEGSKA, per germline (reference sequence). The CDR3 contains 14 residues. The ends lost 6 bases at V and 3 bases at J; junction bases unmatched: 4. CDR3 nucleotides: TGCAGTGCGGGTACTAGCGGGAGCTACAATGAGCAGTTCTTC. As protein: CSAGTSGSYNEQFF.